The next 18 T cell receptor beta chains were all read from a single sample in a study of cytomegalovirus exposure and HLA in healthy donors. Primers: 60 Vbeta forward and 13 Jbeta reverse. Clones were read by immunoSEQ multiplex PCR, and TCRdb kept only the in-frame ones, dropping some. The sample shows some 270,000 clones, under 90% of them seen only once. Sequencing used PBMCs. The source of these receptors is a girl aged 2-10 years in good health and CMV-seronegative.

CDR3 DNA: TGCGCCAGCAGCTTGTTCGTCGGGGCGAACACCGGGGAGCTGTTTTTT. This codes for CASSLFVGANTGELFF. The gene calls are TRBV5-1 and TRBJ2-2, with a possible D match to TRBD2 (5 bases). This CDR3 region has 16 residues. Germline V CDR1 and CDR2: SGHRS, YFSETQ. V lost 1 base and J lost 0, with 10 bases in between.

The DNA for the CDR3 is TGTGCCAGCAGCCAAGGTTGGGGCGCCAAAAACATTCAGTACTTC. This translates into CASSQGWGAKNIQYF. The chain has TRBV27 and TRBJ2-4; D possibly corresponds to TRBD1 (5 bases). Deletions cut 6 bases from V and 1 base from J, with 13 bases between. Germline values: CDR1 MNHEY, CDR2 SMNVEV (reference sequence). CDR3 length: 15 amino acids.

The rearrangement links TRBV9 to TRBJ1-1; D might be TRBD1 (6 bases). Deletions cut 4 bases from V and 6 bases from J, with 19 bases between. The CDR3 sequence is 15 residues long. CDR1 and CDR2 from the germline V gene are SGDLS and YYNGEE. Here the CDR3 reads CASSPTDSPRSEAFF. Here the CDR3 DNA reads TGTGCCAGCAGCCCGACGGACAGCCCCAGGTCTGAAGCTTTCTTT.

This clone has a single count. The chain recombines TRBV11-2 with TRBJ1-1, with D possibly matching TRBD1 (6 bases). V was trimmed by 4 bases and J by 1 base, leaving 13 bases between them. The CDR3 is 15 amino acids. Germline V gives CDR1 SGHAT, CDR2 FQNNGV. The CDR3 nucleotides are TGTGCCAGCAGCTCAGTCGGCAGGGGGAACACTGAAGCTTTCTTT. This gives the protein CASSSVGRGNTEAFF. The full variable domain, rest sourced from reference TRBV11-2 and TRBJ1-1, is EAGVAQSPRYKIIEKRQSVAFWCNPISGHATLYWYQQILGQGPKLLIQFQNNGVVDDSQLPKDRFSAERLKGVDSTLKIQPAKLEDSAVYLCASSSVGRGNTEAFFGQGTRLTVV.

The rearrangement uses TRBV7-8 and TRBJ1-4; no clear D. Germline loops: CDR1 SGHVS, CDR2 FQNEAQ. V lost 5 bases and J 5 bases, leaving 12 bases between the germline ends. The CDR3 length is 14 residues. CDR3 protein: CASSPRSKNEKLFF. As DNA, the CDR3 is TGTGCCAGCAGCCCCAGGTCAAAAAATGAAAAACTGTTTTTT.

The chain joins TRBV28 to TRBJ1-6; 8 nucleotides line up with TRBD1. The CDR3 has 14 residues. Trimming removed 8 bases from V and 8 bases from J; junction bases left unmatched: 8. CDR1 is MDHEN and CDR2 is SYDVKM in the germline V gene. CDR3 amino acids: CASYQGQAYSPLHF. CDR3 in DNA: TGTGCCAGCTACCAGGGACAGGCTTATTCACCCCTCCACTTT.

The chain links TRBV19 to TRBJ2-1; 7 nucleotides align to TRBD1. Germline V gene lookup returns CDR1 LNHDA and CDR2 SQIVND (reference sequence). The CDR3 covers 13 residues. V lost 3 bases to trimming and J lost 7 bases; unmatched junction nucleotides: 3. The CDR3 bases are TGTGCCAGTAGTATCACAGGGGCAAATGAGCAGTTCTTC. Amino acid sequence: CASSITGANEQFF.

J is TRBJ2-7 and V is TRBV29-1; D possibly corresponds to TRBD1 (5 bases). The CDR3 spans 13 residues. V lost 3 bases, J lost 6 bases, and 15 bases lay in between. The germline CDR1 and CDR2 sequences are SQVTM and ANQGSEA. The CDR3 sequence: CSVEQGSPGEQYF. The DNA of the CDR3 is TGCAGCGTTGAGCAGGGCTCTCCTGGCGAGCAGTACTTC.

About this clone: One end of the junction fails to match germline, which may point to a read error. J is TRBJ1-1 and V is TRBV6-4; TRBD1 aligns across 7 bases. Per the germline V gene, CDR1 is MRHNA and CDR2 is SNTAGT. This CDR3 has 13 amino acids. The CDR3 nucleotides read TGTGCCAGCAGTGACCGCCGGGACAGAACCTTCATTTTT. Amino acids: CASSDRRDRTFIF.

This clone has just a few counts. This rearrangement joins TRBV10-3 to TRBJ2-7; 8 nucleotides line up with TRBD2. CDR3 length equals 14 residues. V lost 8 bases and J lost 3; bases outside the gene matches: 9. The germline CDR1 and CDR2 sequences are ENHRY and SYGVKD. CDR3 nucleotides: TGTGCCATCGGTACGGGAGGGTTCGTCTACGAGCAGTACTTC. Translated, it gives CAIGTGGFVYEQYF.

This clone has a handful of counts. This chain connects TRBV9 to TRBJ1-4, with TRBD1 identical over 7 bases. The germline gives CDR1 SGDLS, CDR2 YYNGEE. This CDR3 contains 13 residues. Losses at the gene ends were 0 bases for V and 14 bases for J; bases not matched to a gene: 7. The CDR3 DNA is TGTGCCAGCAGCGTAGACGACAGGGCGAACCTGTTTTTT. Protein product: CASSVDDRANLFF.

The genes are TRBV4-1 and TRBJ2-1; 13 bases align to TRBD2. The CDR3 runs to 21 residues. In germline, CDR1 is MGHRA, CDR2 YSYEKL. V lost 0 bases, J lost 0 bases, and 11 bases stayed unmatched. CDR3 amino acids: CASSQDFLTSGGRSSYNEQFF. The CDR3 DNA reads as TGCGCCAGCAGCCAAGATTTTTTGACTAGCGGGGGGCGTAGCTCCTACAATGAGCAGTTCTTC.

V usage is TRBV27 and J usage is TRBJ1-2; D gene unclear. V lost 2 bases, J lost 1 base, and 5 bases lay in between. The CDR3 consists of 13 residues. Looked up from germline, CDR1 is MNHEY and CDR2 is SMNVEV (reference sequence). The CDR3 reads CASSLGLNYGYTF. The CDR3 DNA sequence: TGTGCCAGCAGTTTAGGACTTAACTATGGCTACACCTTC.

CDR3 sequence (DNA): TGTGCCAGCAGTTTACTCCCGGGACAGGGGGTTTACGAGCAGTACTTC. Translation: CASSLLPGQGVYEQYF. This chain links TRBV28 with TRBJ2-7, with TRBD1 matching over 11 bases. The ends lost 2 bases at V and 4 bases at J; junction bases unmatched: 7. The CDR3 covers 16 residues. Germline V gene data show CDR1 as MDHEN and CDR2 as SYDVKM.

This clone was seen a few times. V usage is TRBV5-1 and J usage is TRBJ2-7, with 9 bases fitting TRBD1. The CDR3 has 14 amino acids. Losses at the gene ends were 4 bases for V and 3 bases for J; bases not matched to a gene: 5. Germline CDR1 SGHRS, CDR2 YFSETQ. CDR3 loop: CASSLGQGNYEQYF. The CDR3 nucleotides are TGCGCCAGCAGCCTGGGACAGGGTAACTACGAGCAGTACTTC.

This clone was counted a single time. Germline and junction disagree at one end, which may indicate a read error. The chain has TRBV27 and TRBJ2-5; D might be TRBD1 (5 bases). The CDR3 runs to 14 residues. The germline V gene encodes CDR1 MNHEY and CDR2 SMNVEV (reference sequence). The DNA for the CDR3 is TGTGCCAGCAGTTTAAAGGGCAGGGCAGAGACCCGGTACTTC. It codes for CASSLKGRAETRYF.

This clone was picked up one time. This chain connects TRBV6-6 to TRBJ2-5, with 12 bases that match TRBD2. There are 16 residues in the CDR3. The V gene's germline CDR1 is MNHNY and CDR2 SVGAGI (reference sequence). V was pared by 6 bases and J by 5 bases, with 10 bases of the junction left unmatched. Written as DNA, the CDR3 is TGTGCCAGCAGCAAACCTCTAGCGGGAGGGGACGAGACCCAGTACTTC. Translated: CASSKPLAGGDETQYF.

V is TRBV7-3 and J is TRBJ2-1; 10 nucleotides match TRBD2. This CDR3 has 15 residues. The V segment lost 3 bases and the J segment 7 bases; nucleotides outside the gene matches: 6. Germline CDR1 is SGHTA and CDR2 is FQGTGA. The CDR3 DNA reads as TGTGCCAGCAGCTTGAGGCTAGCGGGGGAAAATGAGCAGTTCTTC. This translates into CASSLRLAGENEQFF.